Sequencing of this T cell receptor beta chain was carried out in a study of CD8+ T cells in alopecia areata. Study-wide points: Affected scalp, especially in alopecia totalis/universalis, had a higher clonality than normal scalp did.

Treatment described: oral pan-JAK inhibitor, 5-10 mg twice daily. RNA was extracted and reverse transcribed into cDNA as the sequencing template. Sequenced by immunoSEQ multiplex PCR; TCRdb stores in-frame clones only, minus some. Seen here are about 200,000 clones, about three fifths observed once, and the top ten hold about 4%. Trimming stripped 0 bases from V and 0 bases from J, with 14 bases between. The CDR3 totals 16 residues. Per the germline V gene, CDR1 is GTSNPN and CDR2 is SVGIG (reference sequence). This clone was recorded once. Antigen: not known. Here the sequenced sample was CD4+ T cells sorted from blood, taken at week 4, from a patient treated with tofacitinib. V is TRBV30 and J is TRBJ1-1; D uncertain. The sequence came from a human donor with alopecia areata. The CDR3 DNA reads as TGTGCCTGGAGTGTTAAACAGAGGCAAGTGAACACTGAAGCTTTCTTT. Its protein product is CAWSVKQRQVNTEAFF.